This T cell receptor beta chain derives from a study of cytomegalovirus exposure and HLA in healthy donors. General study results and limits: Donors belonging to an Asian-associated ancestry cluster reportedly showed fewer N-insertions in productive TCRs than the roughly 670-donor mean, according to what a later analysis found. There was a cluster of highly shared sequence variants that was likely a sequencing artifact.

PCR used 60 Vbeta primers and 13 Jbeta primers. In the original workflow: Per a later analysis, the number of unique TCR beta chains was roughly 83 million, of which 10 million to 11 million were shared. Using immunoSEQ multiplex PCR, the repertoire was profiled, and TCRdb retains in-frame clones only, with some absent. For V, J and clone size, that table is used; D and trimming come from the DNA. The repertoire consists of some 150,000 clones, with roughly 63% occurring once and the leading ten covering approximately 7%. As concerns this clone: No antigen is known for it.

CDR1 and CDR2 from the germline V gene are SGHRS and YFSETQ. With V trimmed by 2 bases and J by 0 bases, 1 base remained unmatched. CDR3 length: 14 residues. The receptor's source is a woman aged 60 to 75 in good health and CMV-seropositive. The sequenced sample consisted of PBMCs. V and J are TRBV5-1 and TRBJ2-7; 8 bases line up with TRBD2. CDR3 region: CASSLAGDSYEQYF. The CDR3 nucleotides read TGCGCCAGCAGCTTAGCGGGGGACTCCTACGAGCAGTACTTC.